These 3 T cell receptor beta chains share one sample of origin, sequenced in a study of CD8 T cells in ankylosing spondylitis (dated by TCRdb to between 2016 and 2019). The protocol used for the library was 5' RACE. TCRdb shows the sequencer as Illumina HiSeq 2500. The public reads were reprocessed in TCRdb via fastp at Q25 and MiXCR, keeping in-frame beta chains. Rows are unified per CDR3 protein, each entry keeping the most common DNA and genes. Within this sample are just over 350,000 distinct CDR3 sequences, with roughly 20% of them counted one time only. Of the sample, about 12% falls within the top ten clones. What was sequenced was blood, either unsorted or a sorted T cell fraction (not recorded which). The source is a male donor with ankylosing spondylitis or in good health (not recorded which).

This clonotype was found a few times. The chain recombines TRBV20-1 with TRBJ2-3; 14 positions match TRBD2. There are 18 residues in the CDR3. After removal of 4 bases from V and 0 bases from J, the junction contained 9 bases not matched to a gene. The germline V gene has CDR1 DFQATT and CDR2 SNEGSKA (reference sequence). Written as DNA, the CDR3 is TGCAGTGCTACTTCCGGACTAGCGGGGGGACTTAGCACAGATACGCAGTATTTT. Translation gives CSATSGLAGGLSTDTQYF.

The table lists this clonotype with a few counts. This chain joins TRBV19 and TRBJ2-7; 8 positions agree with TRBD2. CDR1 and CDR2 from the germline V gene are LNHDA and SQIVND (reference sequence). The CDR3 totals 16 residues. V shed 0 bases and J 2 bases; nucleotides not matched to a gene: 6. The CDR3 region has the DNA TGTGCCAGTAGTATAGATTCGGCTAGCGGGCCCTACGAGCAGTACTTC. It codes for CASSIDSASGPYEQYF.

This clonotype has at least ten counts. Written as DNA, the CDR3 is TGTGCCAGCAGTACTCCCGGGACAGAAAATTCACCCCTCCACTTT. Protein product: CASSTPGTENSPLHF. The chain couples TRBV12-3 or TRBV12-4 to TRBJ1-6; 7 nucleotides match TRBD1. Trimming took 5 bases from V and 7 from J; bases not matched to a gene: 8. The CDR3 consists of 15 residues.